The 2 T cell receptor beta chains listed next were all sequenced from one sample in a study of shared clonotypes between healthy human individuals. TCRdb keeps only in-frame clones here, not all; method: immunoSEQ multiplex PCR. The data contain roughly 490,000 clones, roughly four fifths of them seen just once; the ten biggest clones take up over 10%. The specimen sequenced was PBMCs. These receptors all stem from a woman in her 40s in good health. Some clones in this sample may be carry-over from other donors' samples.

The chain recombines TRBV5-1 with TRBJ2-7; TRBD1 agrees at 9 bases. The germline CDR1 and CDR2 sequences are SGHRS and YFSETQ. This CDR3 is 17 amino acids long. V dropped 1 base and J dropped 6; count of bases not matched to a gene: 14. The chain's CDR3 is CASSLLAPGTGSSEQYF. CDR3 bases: TGCGCCAGCAGCTTGCTGGCTCCCGGGACAGGGTCGTCCGAGCAGTACTTC.

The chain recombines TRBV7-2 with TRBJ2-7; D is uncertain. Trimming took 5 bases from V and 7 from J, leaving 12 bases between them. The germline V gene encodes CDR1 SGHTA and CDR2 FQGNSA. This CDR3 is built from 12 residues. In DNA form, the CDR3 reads TGTGCCAGCAGCCCTAGACGTGGGGAGCAGTACTTC. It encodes CASSPRRGEQYF. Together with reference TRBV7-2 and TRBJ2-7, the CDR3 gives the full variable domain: GAGVSQSPSNKVTEKGKDVELRCDPISGHTALYWYRQSLGQGLEFLIYFQGNSAPDKSGLPSDRFSAERTGGSVSTLTIQRTQQEDSAVYLCASSPRRGEQYFGPGTRLTVT.